Each of the 27 T cell receptor beta chains below was sequenced from the same sample in a study of shared clonotypes between healthy human individuals. Assay: immunoSEQ multiplex PCR; the TCRdb copy retains only in-frame clones and omits some. Found here are about 450,000 clones, more than 75% of them singletons; the top ten hold roughly 13%. Sequencing was carried out using PBMCs. The receptors stem from a woman in her thirties or forties in good health. Some clones in this sample may be carry-over from other donors' samples.

Only a few counts were recorded for this clone. The DNA of the CDR3 is TGTGCCAGCAGCCGCACGTTGGGGGGTGCGCTCTACAATGAGCAGTTCTTC. Amino acids: CASSRTLGGALYNEQFF. The rearrangement links TRBV27 to TRBJ2-1; D is possibly TRBD2 (6 bases). The V gene lost 6 bases and the J gene lost 3 bases, with 21 bases spanning the gap. Looked up from germline, CDR1 is MNHEY and CDR2 is SMNVEV (reference sequence). The CDR3 runs 17 residues.

Details on this clone: Given a much more abundant clone one base away, this may be a read error. Here the CDR3 DNA reads TGTGCCAGCAGCTTCGTCTACGGGGCCAAAGGGAACTATGGCTACACCTTC. Translation gives CASSFVYGAKGNYGYTF. The V gene is TRBV5-5, the J gene TRBJ1-2; D is possibly TRBD1 (5 bases). The CDR3 covers 17 residues. V dropped 2 bases and J dropped 2 bases, with 19 bases sitting between them. Germline V lookup: CDR1 SGHKS, CDR2 YYEKEE (reference sequence).

This clone was detected only once. This may be a read error, as it is one base from a much larger clone. Different DNA sequences within this sample yield the same CDR3. The V call is TRBV15, the J call TRBJ2-7; a weak D match, TRBD2 (6 bases). Germline CDR1 is LNHNV and CDR2 is YYDKDF (reference sequence). The CDR3 sequence is 16 residues long. The CDR3 sequence: CATSRGRGTGSYEQYF. The CDR3 DNA is TGTGCTACCAGCAGAGGTCGCGGGACCGGTTCCTACGAGCAGTACTTC. The full variable domain, rest sourced from reference TRBV15 and TRBJ2-7, is DAMVIQNPRYQVTQFGKPVTLSCSQTLNHNVMYWYQQKSSQAPKLLFHYYDKDFNNEADTPDNFQSRRPNTSFCFLDIRSPGLGDTAMYLCATSRGRGTGSYEQYFGPGTRLTVT.

V is TRBV9 and J is TRBJ2-3; 10 positions match TRBD2. The J segment lost 2 bases and the V segment lost 3 bases, leaving 6 bases of the junction unmatched. CDR1 and CDR2 from the germline V gene are SGDLS and YYNGEE. The CDR3 is 16 residues long. The CDR3: CASSEPGLAATDTQYF. CDR3 DNA: TGTGCCAGCAGCGAACCTGGACTAGCGGCCACAGATACGCAGTATTTT.

The J gene is TRBJ2-4, the V gene TRBV15, with D tentatively TRBD1 (5 bases). The V end was cut by 0 bases, the J end by 8 bases, with 14 bases between. Germline loops: CDR1 LNHNV, CDR2 YYDKDF (reference sequence). CDR3 length: 15 residues. DNA for the CDR3: TGTGCCACCAGCAGAGATCGTCCCTTAGGGGACATTCAGTACTTC. As protein: CATSRDRPLGDIQYF.

The chain links TRBV25-1 to TRBJ2-1, with TRBD2 identical over 12 bases. The CDR3 sequence is 16 residues long. Per the germline V gene, CDR1 is MGHDK and CDR2 is SYGVNS. The V and J ends lost 7 bases and 9 bases, in that order; junction bases with no gene match: 13. DNA of the CDR3: TGTGCCAGCACTCCCCAGCTAGCGGGAGGGCCGGGTGAGCAGTTCTTC. Translating it yields CASTPQLAGGPGEQFF. Combining the CDR3 with reference TRBV25-1 and TRBJ2-1 gives the whole variable domain EADIYQTPRYLVIGTGKKITLECSQTMGHDKMYWYQQDPGMELHLIHYSYGVNSTEKGDLSSESTVSRIRTEHFPLTLESARPSHTSQYLCASTPQLAGGPGEQFFGPGTRLTVL.

This clone was recorded only once. CDR3 DNA sequence: TGTGCCAGCAGAACAGGGGGGAGGATCTACGAGCAGTACTTC. It yields the protein CASRTGGRIYEQYF. This chain connects TRBV6-5 to TRBJ2-7; 8 positions agree with TRBD1. The CDR3 sequence is 14 residues long. Trimming cost V 6 bases and J 3 bases; bases outside gene matches: 7. Germline-derived CDR1 and CDR2 are MNHEY and SVGAGI.

The chain combines TRBV29-1 with TRBJ2-3; TRBD2 matches 12 bases. Germline values: CDR1 SQVTM, CDR2 ANQGSEA. After removal of 8 bases from V and 0 bases from J, the junction contained 6 bases not matched to a gene. The CDR3 sequence is 15 residues long. As DNA, the CDR3 is TGCAGCACCCCCGGGACTAGCGGGAGCACAGATACGCAGTATTTT. Its translation: CSTPGTSGSTDTQYF.

Worth noting for this clone: Other DNA sequences from this sample encode an identical CDR3 as well. Here the CDR3 reads CASSLGTQETQYF. Here the CDR3 DNA reads TGCGCCAGCAGCCTAGGGACCCAAGAGACCCAGTACTTC. V usage is TRBV4-1 and J usage is TRBJ2-5, with D perhaps TRBD1 or TRBD2 (5 bases each). Per the germline V gene, CDR1 is MGHRA and CDR2 is YSYEKL. With 4 bases removed from V and 1 base from J, the gap between germline ends came to 7 bases. CDR3 length: 13 amino acids.

This clone showed up just once. The V and J genes are TRBV10-3 and TRBJ2-5; TRBD1 matches at 9 bases. From germline, CDR1 is ENHRY and CDR2 SYGVKD. Trimming at V came to 8 bases and at J to 4 bases, leaving 11 bases not matched to a gene. CDR3 size: 15 residues. Written as DNA, the CDR3 is TGTGCCATCGCTCGGACAGGGGCGTTGGGAGAGACCCAGTACTTC. This gives the protein CAIARTGALGETQYF.

The gene calls are TRBV9 and TRBJ2-7; the D gene is possibly TRBD2 (5 bases). Trimming pared 0 bases from V and 4 bases from J, leaving 17 bases between. Germline assignment: CDR1 SGDLS and CDR2 YYNGEE. The CDR3 is 16 amino acids. Written as DNA, the CDR3 is TGTGCCAGCAGCGTAGGTGGGAGCGCTCCACAATACGAGCAGTACTTC. This encodes CASSVGGSAPQYEQYF.

This chain links TRBV21-1 with TRBJ1-5; the table's D call, TRBD1, has no DNA check behind it. TRBV21-1 constitutes a pseudogene. There are 15 residues in the CDR3. This chain's CDR3 is CASSYTPLPHQPQHF. Here the CDR3 DNA reads TGTGCCAGCAGCTATACACCGTTACCCCATCAGCCCCAGCATTTT.

This rearrangement joins TRBV7-3 to TRBJ2-5; 8 bases align to TRBD2. The ends lost 2 bases at V and 5 bases at J; junction bases unmatched: 10. Germline lookup yields CDR1 SGHTA and CDR2 FQGTGA. The CDR3 is 16 amino acids. The CDR3 DNA sequence: TGTGCCAGCAGCTTAGGGGTAGCGGGAAGGATGGAGACCCAGTACTTC. Its translation: CASSLGVAGRMETQYF. The full variable domain, in which reference TRBV7-3 and TRBJ2-5 provide the parts outside the CDR3, is GAGVSQTPSNKVTEKGKYVELRCDPISGHTALYWYRQSLGQGPEFLIYFQGTGAADDSGLPNDRFFAVRPEGSVSTLKIQRTERGDSAVYLCASSLGVAGRMETQYFGPGTRLLVL.

This chain connects TRBV30 to TRBJ2-5; the match to TRBD2 covers 8 bases. V was clipped by 3 bases and J by 0 bases; unmatched bases: 6. The CDR3 consists of 15 residues. CDR1 is GTSNPN and CDR2 is SVGIG in the germline V gene (reference sequence). This chain's CDR3 is CAWRRTSPYQETQYF. CDR3 coding DNA: TGTGCCTGGAGACGGACTAGCCCTTACCAAGAGACCCAGTACTTC.

This sequence joins TRBV11-2 and TRBJ2-2; D is perhaps TRBD2 (6 bases). Germline CDR1 and CDR2: SGHAT and FQNNGV. The CDR3 has 18 amino acids. The V end was cut by 5 bases, the J end by 0 bases, with 19 bases between. The CDR3 is CASSTLPASAANTGELFF. The CDR3 DNA follows: TGTGCCAGCAGCACCCTTCCTGCTAGCGCGGCGAACACCGGGGAGCTGTTTTTT.

This chain joins TRBV14 and TRBJ2-1, with 10 bases that match TRBD2. V trimming: 0 bases; J trimming: 8 bases; junction bases outside the gene matches: 7. The germline gives CDR1 SGHDN, CDR2 FVKESK. The CDR3 is made up of 16 amino acids. CDR3 protein: CASSQDFPSGSDEQFF. In nucleotides, the CDR3 is TGTGCCAGCAGCCAAGATTTTCCTAGCGGGAGCGATGAGCAGTTCTTC.

This chain uses TRBV7-9 with TRBJ2-1, with 11 bases fitting TRBD2. The length of the CDR3 is 15 residues. V dropped 5 bases and J dropped 12; count of bases not matched to a gene: 12. Germline values: CDR1 SEHNR, CDR2 FQNEAQ (reference sequence). CDR3 nucleotide sequence: TGTGCCAGCAGCCTGGGACTAGCGGACCTCATTGGGCAGTTCTTC. Translation: CASSLGLADLIGQFF.

The chain carries TRBV19 and TRBJ2-5, with TRBD1 matching 9 bases. Germline-derived CDR1 and CDR2 are LNHDA and SQIVND (reference sequence). V lost 8 bases to trimming and J lost 5 bases; unmatched junction nucleotides: 9. This CDR3 spans 14 amino acids. DNA for the CDR3: TGTGCCAGTTCCCCGGGACAGGGTTGGGAGACCCAGTACTTC. Protein sequence: CASSPGQGWETQYF.

This chain joins TRBV7-3 and TRBJ1-3; D not resolved. Per the germline V gene, CDR1 is SGHTA and CDR2 is FQGTGA. V shed 2 bases and J shed 0 bases, with 5 bases lying between them. The CDR3 has 14 amino acids. The CDR3 DNA is TGTGCCAGCAGCTTATCCGTCTCTGGAAACACCATATATTTT. This translates into CASSLSVSGNTIYF.

This chain uses TRBV6-1 with TRBJ1-1; TRBD1 is a possible D gene (5 bases). The germline gives CDR1 MNHNS, CDR2 SASEGT. With 0 bases removed from V and 5 bases from J, the gap between germline ends came to 13 bases. CDR3 length: 15 amino acids. CDR3 protein: CASSEALRGGTEAFF. The CDR3, as DNA: TGTGCCAGCAGTGAAGCACTTCGGGGGGGAACTGAAGCTTTCTTT.

The V and J genes are TRBV9 and TRBJ2-1; D might be TRBD2 (7 bases). In germline, CDR1 is SGDLS, CDR2 YYNGEE. Trimming removed 5 bases from V and 7 bases from J, with 19 bases in between. This CDR3 spans 15 amino acids. CDR3 sequence (DNA): TGTGCCAGCAGTCGCGAGCCTAGGGGGGGAAATGAGCAGTTCTTC. Translated, it gives CASSREPRGGNEQFF. The complete variable domain, with remaining parts taken from reference TRBV9 and TRBJ2-1, reads DSGVTQTPKHLITATGQRVTLRCSPRSGDLSVYWYQQSLDQGLQFLIQYYNGEERAKGNILERFSAQQFPDLHSELNLSSLELGDSALYFCASSREPRGGNEQFFGPGTRLTVL.

This chain joins TRBV5-1 and TRBJ1-5, with D unclear. V was shortened by 7 bases and J by 2 bases, with 10 bases between the two germline ends. Germline CDR1 and CDR2: SGHRS and YFSETQ. This CDR3 has 13 residues. CDR3 bases: TGCGCCAGCGGCCCAGACGGCAATCAGCCCCAGCATTTT. This gives the protein CASGPDGNQPQHF. Supplemented by reference TRBV5-1 and TRBJ1-5, the full variable domain reads KAGVTQTPRYLIKTRGQQVTLSCSPISGHRSVSWYQQTPGQGLQFLFEYFSETQRNKGNFPGRFSGRQFSNSRSEMNVSTLELGDSALYLCASGPDGNQPQHFGDGTRLSIL.

The V call is TRBV6-1, the J call TRBJ2-6, with D tentatively TRBD1 or TRBD2 (5 bases each). V shed 3 bases and J shed 0 bases, with 15 bases lying between them. The germline gives CDR1 MNHNS, CDR2 SASEGT. The length of the CDR3 is 18 residues. The CDR3 DNA reads TGTGCCAGCAGTGATTATCATGGGGGAATCTCTGGGGCCAACGTCCTGACTTTC. Protein: CASSDYHGGISGANVLTF.

This chain links TRBV7-6 with TRBJ2-2; TRBD2 matches 7 bases. From germline, CDR1 is SGHVS and CDR2 FNYEAQ. The CDR3 runs 15 residues. The junction had 8 bases not matched to a gene; V was cut back by 5 bases and J by 5 bases. The CDR3 region is CASSQRDPSTGELFF. CDR3 nucleotide sequence: TGTGCCAGCAGCCAGCGGGACCCCAGTACCGGGGAGCTGTTTTTT.

The V gene is TRBV13, the J gene TRBJ2-2; a weak D match, TRBD1 (5 bases). The germline CDR1 and CDR2 sequences are PRHDT and FYEKMQ (reference sequence). Trimming removed 6 bases at V and 4 bases at J, with 9 bases between. The length of the CDR3 is 13 residues. In nucleotides, the CDR3 is TGTGCCAGCAGGGACACATTCACCGGGGAGCTGTTTTTT. Translated, it gives CASRDTFTGELFF.

This clone showed up just once. V gene TRBV5-6 combines with J gene TRBJ1-1; TRBD1 is a possible D gene (5 bases). The V gene lost 2 bases and the J gene lost 1 base, with 6 bases spanning the gap. The CDR3 extends over 13 amino acids. CDR1 is SGHDT, CDR2 YYEEEE, per germline. CDR3 region: CASSLGANTEAFF. Here the CDR3 DNA reads TGTGCCAGCAGCTTAGGGGCGAACACTGAAGCTTTCTTT.

The chain recombines TRBV7-2 with TRBJ2-7; D ambiguous. The CDR3 is 13 residues long. Germline CDR1 and CDR2: SGHTA and FQGNSA. V was cut by 4 bases and J by 1 base, with 8 bases left in between. The CDR3 region is CASSSDPSYEQYF. The CDR3 DNA follows: TGTGCCAGCAGCTCCGACCCATCCTACGAGCAGTACTTC.